This TCR beta chain was observed in a study of shared clonotypes between healthy human individuals. Overall study results and limits: Rarefaction exposed incomplete sorted-subset sequencing despite large depth. Richness estimates generally favored naive over memory subsets. Approximately 5.3% was the fraction of naive CD4 clonotypes found shared across a few donors. It was the non-shared clonotypes that had lower generation probabilities than clonotypes shared by all four donors.

In germline, CDR1 is MGHDK, CDR2 SYGVNS. This CDR3 is built from 15 residues. With 2 bases clipped from V and 1 base from J, the junction kept 5 bases outside the gene matches. A note on this clone: The target antigen is unknown.

Repertoires were generated with immunoSEQ multiplex PCR, while TCRdb's copy carries only in-frame clones and drops some. The table has about 770,000 clones, 55% to 75% seen once; the top ten hold approximately 1.7%. Sequencing was performed on memory CD4+ T cells sorted from blood. Documented subset: CD45RA-negative fraction. The sequence was obtained from a young woman in good health. This rearrangement joins TRBV25-1 to TRBJ2-7; 7 bases are shared with TRBD1. CDR3 DNA sequence: TGTGCCAGCAGTGAAACGGGACAGAGGTCCTACGAGCAGTACTTC. It specifies CASSETGQRSYEQYF.